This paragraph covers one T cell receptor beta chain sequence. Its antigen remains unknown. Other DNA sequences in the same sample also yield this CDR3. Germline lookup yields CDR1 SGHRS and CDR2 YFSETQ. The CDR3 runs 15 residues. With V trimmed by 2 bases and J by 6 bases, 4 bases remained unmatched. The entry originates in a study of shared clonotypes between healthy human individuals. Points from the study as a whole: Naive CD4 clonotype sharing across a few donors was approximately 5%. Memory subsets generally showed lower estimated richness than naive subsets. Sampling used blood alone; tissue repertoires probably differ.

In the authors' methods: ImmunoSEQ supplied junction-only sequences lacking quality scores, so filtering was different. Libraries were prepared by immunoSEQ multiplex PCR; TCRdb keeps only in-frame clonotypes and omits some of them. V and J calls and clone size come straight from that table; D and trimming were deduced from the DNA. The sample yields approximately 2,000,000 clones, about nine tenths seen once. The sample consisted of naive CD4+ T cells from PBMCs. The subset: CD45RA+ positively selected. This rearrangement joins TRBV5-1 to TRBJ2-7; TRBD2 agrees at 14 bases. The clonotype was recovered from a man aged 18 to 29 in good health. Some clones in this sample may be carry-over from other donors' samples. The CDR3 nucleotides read TGCGCCAGCAGCTTCGGACTAGCGGGAGGTGGCGAGCAGTACTTC. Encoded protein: CASSFGLAGGGEQYF. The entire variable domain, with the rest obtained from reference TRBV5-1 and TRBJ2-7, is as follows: KAGVTQTPRYLIKTRGQQVTLSCSPISGHRSVSWYQQTPGQGLQFLFEYFSETQRNKGNFPGRFSGRQFSNSRSEMNVSTLELGDSALYLCASSFGLAGGGEQYFGPGTRLTVT.